This T cell receptor (beta chain) derives from a study of Tregs in tolerant kidney transplant recipients. The CDR3 is 15 residues long. The germline gives CDR1 SEHNR, CDR2 FQNEAQ (reference sequence). A remark on this clone: Germline is not matched at one junction end, which may reflect a read error.

Unstimulated Tregs (CD4+CD25+CD127-) and CD4+CD25- non-Tregs were sorted from PBMCs. Repertoires were generated with immunoSEQ multiplex PCR, while TCRdb's copy carries only in-frame clones and drops some. In the table there are 75,000 to 100,000 clones, about 92% of which are singletons. The TCR sequence derives from a human donor in good health. The chain has TRBV7-9 and TRBJ1-1; TRBD1 is a possible D gene (5 bases). The sequenced sample consisted of CD8+ T cells from blood. DNA for the CDR3: TGTGCCAGCACCTTAGGCGGGACGGGACTGGCTGTAGCTTTCTTT. It encodes CASTLGGTGLAVAFF.